The 10 T cell receptor beta chains below all came from one sample that was sequenced in a study of shared clonotypes between healthy human individuals. This table comes from immunoSEQ multiplex PCR, and its TCRdb copy is limited to in-frame clones, with some not included. The table has approximately 2.5 million clones, over 85% seen once. The sequencing input was naive CD4+ T cells sorted from blood. Regarding subset: CD45RA+ positively selected. The receptors were sampled from a man between 18 and 35 years old in good health.

The J gene is TRBJ1-5, the V gene TRBV19; TRBD1 aligns across 7 bases. From germline, CDR1 is LNHDA and CDR2 SQIVND (reference sequence). The V segment lost 6 bases and the J segment 3 bases; nucleotides outside the gene matches: 8. This CDR3 spans 15 amino acids. The CDR3 here is CASRTTGRDNQPQHF. CDR3 sequence (DNA): TGTGCCAGTAGGACGACAGGGCGAGACAATCAGCCCCAGCATTTT.

Of note for this clone: Other nucleotide sequences in the sample specify the same CDR3. The rearrangement links TRBV4-3 to TRBJ2-7; TRBD1 aligns across 9 bases. The ends lost 0 bases at V and 4 bases at J; junction bases unmatched: 4. The length of the CDR3 is 15 residues. CDR1 LGHNA and CDR2 YSLEER come from the germline V gene. DNA of the CDR3: TGCGCCAGCAGCCAAGAGACAGGGGGATCTTACGAGCAGTACTTC. Amino acid sequence: CASSQETGGSYEQYF.

This sequence joins TRBV7-2 and TRBJ2-2; D is undetermined. Between the trimmed V and J ends, which lost 6 bases and 7 bases, there was a span of 12 bases. Germline V gives CDR1 SGHTA, CDR2 FQGNSA. CDR3 length: 13 residues. The CDR3 nucleotides are TGTGCCAGCAGTCGAGTCCCAGACGGGGAGCTGTTTTTT. Residues: CASSRVPDGELFF.

The chain has TRBV5-4 and TRBJ2-7; D ambiguous. V lost 2 bases to trimming and J lost 3 bases, with 12 bases between them. This CDR3 region has 14 residues. Germline V gene lookup returns CDR1 SGHNT and CDR2 YYREEE (reference sequence). CDR3 in amino acids: CASSLDAVNYEQYF. Written as DNA, the CDR3 is TGTGCCAGCAGCTTAGATGCAGTCAACTACGAGCAGTACTTC. Supplemented by reference TRBV5-4 and TRBJ2-7, the full variable domain reads ETGVTQSPTHLIKTRGQQVTLRCSSQSGHNTVSWYQQALGQGPQFIFQYYREEENGRGNFPPRFSGLQFPNYSSELNVNALELDDSALYLCASSLDAVNYEQYFGPGTRLTVT.

The chain has TRBV30 and TRBJ2-2; D call uncertain. CDR1 and CDR2 (germline): GTSNPN, SVGIG (reference sequence). Trimming stripped 4 bases from V and 6 bases from J, with 15 bases between. The length of the CDR3 is 14 residues. CDR3 protein: CAWTPSVLAGELFF. CDR3 coding DNA: TGTGCCTGGACACCATCAGTGTTGGCCGGGGAGCTGTTTTTT.

The chain has TRBV6-5 and TRBJ2-1, with D unclear. Trimming stripped 6 bases from V and 1 base from J, with 13 bases between. The CDR3 has 15 amino acids. In germline, CDR1 is MNHEY, CDR2 SVGAGI. CDR3 nucleotides: TGTGCCAGCAGCTCCGGTGGCCTTTCCTACAATGAGCAGTTCTTC. Protein sequence: CASSSGGLSYNEQFF.

The rearrangement joins TRBV15 to TRBJ1-4; 7 bases line up with TRBD1. J gave up 3 bases and V 4 bases, and 8 bases lay outside the gene matches. This CDR3 has 16 amino acids. Germline V gene data show CDR1 as LNHNV and CDR2 as YYDKDF (reference sequence). The DNA for the CDR3 is TGTGCCACCAGCAAAGTCCCGGGACAGCCTAATGAAAAACTGTTTTTT. Amino acids: CATSKVPGQPNEKLFF.

The gene calls are TRBV7-2 and TRBJ2-5; the D gene is possibly TRBD2 (6 bases). Trimming cost V 1 base and J 4 bases, with 16 bases left between them. There are 16 residues in the CDR3. CDR1 and CDR2 from the germline V gene are SGHTA and FQGNSA. The CDR3: CASSLGREVVRETQYF. DNA of the CDR3: TGTGCCAGCAGCTTAGGGAGGGAGGTGGTCAGAGAGACCCAGTACTTC.

The chain employs TRBV6-6 and TRBJ1-1; 7 positions match TRBD1. Per germline, CDR1 MNHNY and CDR2 SVGAGI (reference sequence). The CDR3 is made up of 16 amino acids. V lost 0 bases to trimming and J lost 6 bases; unmatched junction nucleotides: 10. CDR3 region: CASSYSKGMRGPEAFF. As DNA, the CDR3 is TGTGCCAGCAGTTACTCAAAGGGGATGAGGGGGCCTGAAGCTTTCTTT.

The table lists this clone with a count of one. A junction boundary mismatches the germline segment, possibly from a read error. The V call is TRBV19, the J call TRBJ2-7; D might be TRBD1 (6 bases). This CDR3 is 15 amino acids long. Germline assignment: CDR1 LNHDA and CDR2 SQIVND (reference sequence). The CDR3 coding sequence is TGTGCCAGTACCCCCGGCAGGGGCCAATTTTACGAGCAGCACTTC. As protein: CASTPGRGQFYEQHF.